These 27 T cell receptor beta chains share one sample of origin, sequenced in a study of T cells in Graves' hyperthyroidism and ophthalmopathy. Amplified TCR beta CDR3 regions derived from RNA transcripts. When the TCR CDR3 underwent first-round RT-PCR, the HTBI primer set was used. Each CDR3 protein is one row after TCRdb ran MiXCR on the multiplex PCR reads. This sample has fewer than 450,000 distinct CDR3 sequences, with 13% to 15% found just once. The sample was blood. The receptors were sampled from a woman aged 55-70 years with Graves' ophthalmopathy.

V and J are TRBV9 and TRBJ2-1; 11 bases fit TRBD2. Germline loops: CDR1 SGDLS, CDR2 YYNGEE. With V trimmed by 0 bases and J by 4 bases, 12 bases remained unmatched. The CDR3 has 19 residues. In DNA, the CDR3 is TGTGCCAGCAGCGTAGACTTCCCCGGACTAGCGGGCACATACAATGAGCAGTTCTTC. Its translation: CASSVDFPGLAGTYNEQFF.

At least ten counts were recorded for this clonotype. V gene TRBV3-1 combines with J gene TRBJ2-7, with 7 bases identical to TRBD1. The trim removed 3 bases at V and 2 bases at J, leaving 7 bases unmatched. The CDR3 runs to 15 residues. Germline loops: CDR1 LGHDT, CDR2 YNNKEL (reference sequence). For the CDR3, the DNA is TGTGCCAGCAGCCACGCCGACAGGGAGCCCTACGAGCAGTACTTC. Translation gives CASSHADREPYEQYF.

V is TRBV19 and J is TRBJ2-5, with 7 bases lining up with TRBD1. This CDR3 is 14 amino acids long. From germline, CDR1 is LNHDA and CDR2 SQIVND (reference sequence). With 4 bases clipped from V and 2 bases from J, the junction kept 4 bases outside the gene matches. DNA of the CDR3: TGTGCCAGTAGTAACAACAGGGGACAAGAGACCCAGTACTTC. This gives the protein CASSNNRGQETQYF.

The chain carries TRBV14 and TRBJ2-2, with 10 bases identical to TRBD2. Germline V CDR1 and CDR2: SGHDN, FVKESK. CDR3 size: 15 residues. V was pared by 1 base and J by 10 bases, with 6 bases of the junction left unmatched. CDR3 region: CASSQGLAGVVELFF. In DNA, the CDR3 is TGTGCCAGCAGCCAAGGTCTAGCGGGAGTCGTGGAGCTGTTTTTT.

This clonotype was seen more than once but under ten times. The chain's CDR3 is CASSTTGGGSSYEQYF. The CDR3 DNA reads TGTGCCAGCAGTACCACCGGCGGGGGGAGCTCCTACGAGCAGTACTTC. This rearrangement joins TRBV7-9 to TRBJ2-7; TRBD2 aligns across 8 bases. This CDR3 has 16 amino acids. The J segment lost 0 bases and the V segment lost 6 bases, leaving 10 bases of the junction unmatched. Germline V gene data show CDR1 as SEHNR and CDR2 as FQNEAQ (reference sequence). Supplemented by reference TRBV7-9 and TRBJ2-7, the full variable domain reads DTGVSQNPRHKITKRGQNVTFRCDPISEHNRLYWYRQTLGQGPEFLTYFQNEAQLEKSRLLSDRFSAERPKGSFSTLEIQRTEQGDSAMYLCASSTTGGGSSYEQYFGPGTRLTVT.

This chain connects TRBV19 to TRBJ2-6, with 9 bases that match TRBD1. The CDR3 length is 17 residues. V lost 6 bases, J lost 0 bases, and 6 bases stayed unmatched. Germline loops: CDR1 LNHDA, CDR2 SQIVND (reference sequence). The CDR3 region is CASRVTGGSSGANVLTF. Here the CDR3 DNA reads TGTGCCAGTAGGGTGACAGGGGGAAGCTCTGGGGCCAACGTCCTGACTTTC. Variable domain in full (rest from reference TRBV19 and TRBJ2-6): DGGITQSPKYLFRKEGQNVTLSCEQNLNHDAMYWYRQDPGQGLRLIYYSQIVNDFQKGDIAEGYSVSREKKESFPLTVTSAQKNPTAFYLCASRVTGGSSGANVLTFGAGSRLTVL.

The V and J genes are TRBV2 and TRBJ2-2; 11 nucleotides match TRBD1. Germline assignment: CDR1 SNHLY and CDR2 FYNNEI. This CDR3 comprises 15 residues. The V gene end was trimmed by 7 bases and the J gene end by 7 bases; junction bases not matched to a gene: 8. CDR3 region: CASKWTGGAVGELFF. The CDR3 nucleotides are TGTGCCAGCAAATGGACAGGGGGCGCGGTCGGGGAGCTGTTTTTT.

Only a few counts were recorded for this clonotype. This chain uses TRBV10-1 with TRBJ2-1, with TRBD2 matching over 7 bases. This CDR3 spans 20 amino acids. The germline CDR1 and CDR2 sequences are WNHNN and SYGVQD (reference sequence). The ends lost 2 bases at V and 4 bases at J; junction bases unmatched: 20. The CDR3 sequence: CASSEAKAGTVGGVYNEQFF. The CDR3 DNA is TGCGCCAGCAGTGAGGCCAAAGCGGGGACCGTGGGGGGAGTGTACAATGAGCAGTTCTTC.

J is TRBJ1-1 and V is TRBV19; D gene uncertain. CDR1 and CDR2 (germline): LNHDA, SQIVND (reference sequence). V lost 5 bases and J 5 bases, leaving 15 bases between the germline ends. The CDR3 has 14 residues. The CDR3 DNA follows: TGTGCCAGTAGTGGGCTGGGCGGCGGGACTGAAGCTTTCTTT. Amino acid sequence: CASSGLGGGTEAFF. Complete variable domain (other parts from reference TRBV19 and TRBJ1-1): DGGITQSPKYLFRKEGQNVTLSCEQNLNHDAMYWYRQDPGQGLRLIYYSQIVNDFQKGDIAEGYSVSREKKESFPLTVTSAQKNPTAFYLCASSGLGGGTEAFFGQGTRLTVV.

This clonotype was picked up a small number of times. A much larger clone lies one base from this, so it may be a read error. The CDR3 protein is CVSSQGLAGRTDTQYF. The CDR3 DNA is TGTGTCAGCAGCCAAGGGCTAGCGGGACGCACAGATACGCAGTATTTT. The chain employs TRBV3-1 and TRBJ2-3, with TRBD2 matching over 9 bases. This CDR3 has 16 amino acids. Germline V gene sequence: CDR1 LGHDT, CDR2 YNNKEL (reference sequence).

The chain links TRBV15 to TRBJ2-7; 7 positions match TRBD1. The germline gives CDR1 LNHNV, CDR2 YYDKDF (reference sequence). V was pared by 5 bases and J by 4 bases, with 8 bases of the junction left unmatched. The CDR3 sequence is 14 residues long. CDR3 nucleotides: TGTGCCACCAGCGAAAGACAGGGCAGGTACGAGCAGTACTTC. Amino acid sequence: CATSERQGRYEQYF.

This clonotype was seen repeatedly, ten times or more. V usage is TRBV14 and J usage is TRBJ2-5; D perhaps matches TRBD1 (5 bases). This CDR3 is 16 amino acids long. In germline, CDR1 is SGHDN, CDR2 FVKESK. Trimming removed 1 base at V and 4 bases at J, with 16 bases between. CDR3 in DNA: TGTGCCAGCAGCCAAGCTAAACAGGCTACCGGAGAGACCCAGTACTTC. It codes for CASSQAKQATGETQYF.

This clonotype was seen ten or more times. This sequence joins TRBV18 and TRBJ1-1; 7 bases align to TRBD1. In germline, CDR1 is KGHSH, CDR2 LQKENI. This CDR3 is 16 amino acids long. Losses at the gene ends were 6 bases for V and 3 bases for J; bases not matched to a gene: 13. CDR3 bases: TGTGCCAGCTCCCCGACAGGGCGGGTTGCGGACACTGAAGCTTTCTTT. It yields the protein CASSPTGRVADTEAFF.

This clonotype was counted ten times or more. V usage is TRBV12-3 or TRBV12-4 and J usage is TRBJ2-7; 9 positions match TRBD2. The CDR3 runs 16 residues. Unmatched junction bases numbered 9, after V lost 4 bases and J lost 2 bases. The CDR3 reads CASSWISGRKPYEQYF. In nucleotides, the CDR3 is TGTGCCAGCAGTTGGATTAGCGGGAGAAAACCCTACGAGCAGTACTTC.

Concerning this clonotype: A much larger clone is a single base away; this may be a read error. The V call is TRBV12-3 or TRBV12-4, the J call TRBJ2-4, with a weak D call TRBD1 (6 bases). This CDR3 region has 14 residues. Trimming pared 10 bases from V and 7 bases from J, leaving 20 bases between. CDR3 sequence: CAISKGHLGNIQYF. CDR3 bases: TGTGCCATCAGCAAGGGACACTTGGGGAACATTCAGTACTTC.

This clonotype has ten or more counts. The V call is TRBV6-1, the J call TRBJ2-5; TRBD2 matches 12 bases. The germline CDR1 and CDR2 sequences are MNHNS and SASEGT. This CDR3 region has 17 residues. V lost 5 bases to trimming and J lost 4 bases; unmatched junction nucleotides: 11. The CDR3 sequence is CASSPSRLAGVVETQYF. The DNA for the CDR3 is TGTGCCAGCAGTCCCTCACGACTAGCGGGAGTGGTAGAGACCCAGTACTTC.

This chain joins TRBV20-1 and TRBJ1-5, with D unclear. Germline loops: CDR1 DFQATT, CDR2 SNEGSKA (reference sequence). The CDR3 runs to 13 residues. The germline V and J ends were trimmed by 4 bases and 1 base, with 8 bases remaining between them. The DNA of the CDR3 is TGCAGTGCTAAGACTATAAGCAATCAGCCCCAGCATTTT. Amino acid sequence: CSAKTISNQPQHF.

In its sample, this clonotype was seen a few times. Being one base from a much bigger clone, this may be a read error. DNA of the CDR3: TGTGCCAGCAGCCCCGGGACTGGCGGGAGGGGGAGCACAGATACGCAGTATTTT. It is translated as CASSPGTGGRGSTDTQYF. The gene calls are TRBV7-9 and TRBJ2-3, with 9 bases lining up with TRBD2. The CDR3 has 18 amino acids. Trimming took 5 bases from V and 0 from J; bases not matched to a gene: 12. The germline V gene encodes CDR1 SEHNR and CDR2 FQNEAQ (reference sequence).

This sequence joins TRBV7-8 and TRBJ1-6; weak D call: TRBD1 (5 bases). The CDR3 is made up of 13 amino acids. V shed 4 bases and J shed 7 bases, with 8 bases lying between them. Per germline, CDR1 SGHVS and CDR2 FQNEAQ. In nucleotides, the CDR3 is TGTGCCAGCAGCTCAGGGACCAATTCACCCCTCCACTTT. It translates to CASSSGTNSPLHF.

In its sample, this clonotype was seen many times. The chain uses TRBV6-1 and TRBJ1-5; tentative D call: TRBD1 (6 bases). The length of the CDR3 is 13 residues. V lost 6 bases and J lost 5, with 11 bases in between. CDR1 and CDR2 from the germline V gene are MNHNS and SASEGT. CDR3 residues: CASRKSGDQPQHF. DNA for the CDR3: TGTGCCAGCAGGAAATCAGGGGATCAGCCCCAGCATTTT.

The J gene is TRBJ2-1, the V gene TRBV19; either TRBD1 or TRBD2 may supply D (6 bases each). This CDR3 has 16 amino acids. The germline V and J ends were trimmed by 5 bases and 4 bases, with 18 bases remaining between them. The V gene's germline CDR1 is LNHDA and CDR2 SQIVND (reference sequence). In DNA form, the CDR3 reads TGTGCCAGTAGTCCCCGGGGGCAGTACCCTTACAATGAGCAGTTCTTC. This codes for CASSPRGQYPYNEQFF.

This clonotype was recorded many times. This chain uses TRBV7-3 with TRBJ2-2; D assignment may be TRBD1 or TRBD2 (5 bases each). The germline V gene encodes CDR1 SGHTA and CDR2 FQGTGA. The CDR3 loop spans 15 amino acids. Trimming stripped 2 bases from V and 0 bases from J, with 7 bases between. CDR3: CASSLQGPNTGELFF. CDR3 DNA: TGTGCCAGCAGCTTACAGGGACCGAACACCGGGGAGCTGTTTTTT.

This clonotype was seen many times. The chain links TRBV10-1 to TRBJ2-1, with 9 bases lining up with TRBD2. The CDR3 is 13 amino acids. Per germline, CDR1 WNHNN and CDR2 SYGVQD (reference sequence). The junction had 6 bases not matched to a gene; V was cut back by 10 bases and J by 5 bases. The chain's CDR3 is CATEAGGHNEQFF. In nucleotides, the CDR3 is TGCGCCACCGAAGCGGGAGGCCACAATGAGCAGTTCTTC.

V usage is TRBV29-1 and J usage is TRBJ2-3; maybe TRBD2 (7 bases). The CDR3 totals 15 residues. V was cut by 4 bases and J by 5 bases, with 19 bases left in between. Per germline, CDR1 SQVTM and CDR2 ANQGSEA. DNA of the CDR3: TGCAGCGTTGGCGGGGGCCTAGCGCAGGTAGATACGCAGTATTTT. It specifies CSVGGGLAQVDTQYF.

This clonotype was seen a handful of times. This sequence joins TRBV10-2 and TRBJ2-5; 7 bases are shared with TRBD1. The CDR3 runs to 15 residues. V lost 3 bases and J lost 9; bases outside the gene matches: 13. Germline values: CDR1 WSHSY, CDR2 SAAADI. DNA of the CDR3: TGCGCCAGCAGTGACCAACAGGGGCCCCAAGCTGCCCAGTACTTC. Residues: CASSDQQGPQAAQYF.

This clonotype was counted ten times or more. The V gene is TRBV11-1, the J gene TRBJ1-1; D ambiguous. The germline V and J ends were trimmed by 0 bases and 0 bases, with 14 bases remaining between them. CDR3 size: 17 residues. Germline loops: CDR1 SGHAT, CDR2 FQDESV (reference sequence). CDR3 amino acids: CASSLARAGAMNTEAFF. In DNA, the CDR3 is TGTGCCAGCAGCTTAGCGCGTGCAGGAGCCATGAACACTGAAGCTTTCTTT. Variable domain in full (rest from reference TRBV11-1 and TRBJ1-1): EAEVAQSPRYKITEKSQAVAFWCDPISGHATLYWYRQILGQGPELLVQFQDESVVDDSQLPKDRFSAERLKGVDSTLKIQPAELGDSAMYLCASSLARAGAMNTEAFFGQGTRLTVV.

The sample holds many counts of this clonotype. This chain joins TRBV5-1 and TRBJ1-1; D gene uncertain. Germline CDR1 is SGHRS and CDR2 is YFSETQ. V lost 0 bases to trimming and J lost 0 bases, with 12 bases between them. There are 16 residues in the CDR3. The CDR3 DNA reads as TGCGCCAGCAGCTTGGATCCGGTTTTCATGAACACTGAAGCTTTCTTT. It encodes CASSLDPVFMNTEAFF.